This TCR beta chain was identified during a study of T cells in Graves' hyperthyroidism and ophthalmopathy. This clonotype was detected only a few times. Its matching antigen is unknown. A read error is possible here, since a much larger clone lies one base away. General study findings and limits: Expanded thyroid clonotypes (above 0.001) were mostly also found in blood.

Each diagnosis was grounded in clinical symptoms, serum thyroxine and TRAb, thyroid ultrasound, and orbital computed tomography. Amplification yielded TCR beta CDR3 regions, with RNA transcripts as the source. During a first-round RT-PCR of the TCR CDR3, the HTBI primer set was used. TCRdb processed the multiplex PCR reads anew with MiXCR; each CDR3 protein has one entry. The data show under 250,000 distinct CDR3 sequences, approximately 25% seen once. Germline CDR1 and CDR2: MDHEN and SYDVKM. The CDR3 contains 10 residues. V and J are TRBV28 and TRBJ1-2; D remains ambiguous. The source material was blood. This TCR came from a woman aged 40 to 49 with Graves' ophthalmopathy. In DNA form, the CDR3 reads TGTGCCAGCAGCAGCTATGGCCACACCTTC. This encodes CASSSYGHTF.